This T cell receptor beta chain stems from a study of glioma-infiltrating T cells after dendritic cell vaccination. Overall study: Dendritic cell vaccination trial patients had either newly diagnosed or recurrent glioblastoma. Autologous tumor lysate-pulsed dendritic cell vaccination was given between the early 2000s and the early 2010s.

Documented time point: after dendritic cell vaccination, including at tumor progression/relapse. Only in-frame clones appear in the TCRdb table, and some are missing; sequencing was by immunoSEQ multiplex PCR. The data contain 99,000 or so clones, around 80% of them seen just once; the ten biggest clones take up around 5.4%. Per germline, CDR1 SNHLY and CDR2 FYNNEI. The V and J ends lost 1 base and 4 bases, in that order; junction bases with no gene match: 5. The CDR3 covers 15 residues. This sequence joins TRBV2 and TRBJ2-3, with 7 bases aligning to TRBD1. The receptor's source is a human donor with glioblastoma. Sequencing was performed on blood, taken after dendritic cell vaccination. CDR3 sequence reads: CASSEEGATSDTQYF. The CDR3 DNA reads TGTGCCAGCAGTGAAGAGGGGGCGACATCAGATACGCAGTATTTT.